Listed below are T cell receptor beta chains from one sample, sequenced in a study of T cell responses to AZD1222 COVID-19 vaccine. Sequenced by immunoSEQ multiplex PCR; TCRdb stores in-frame clones only, minus some. This table holds more than 95,000 clones, roughly 88% found once. Material: peripheral blood, obtained on day 0 of AZD1222 vaccination. These TCRs come from an adult in good health. Both conserved end residues are part of each CDR3. Each record gives: V gene, D gene, clone size, J gene, CDR3 protein, CDR3 DNA. The D gene is left open where the match is weak. For some rows the clone size is stated as once, few or many, or as a class when expanded; others skip it.

V gene: TRBV11-1; D gene: .; clone size: .; J gene: TRBJ1-2; CDR3 protein: CASSPETGLYGYTF; CDR3 DNA: TGTGCCAGCAGCCCAGAGACGGGACTTTATGGCTACACCTTC
V gene: TRBV5-4; D gene: .; clone size: .; J gene: TRBJ2-1; CDR3 protein: CASSSPGSGQFF; CDR3 DNA: TGTGCCAGCAGCTCTCCCGGGTCGGGGCAGTTCTTC
V gene: TRBV4-1; D gene: TRBD1; clone size: .; J gene: TRBJ2-3; CDR3 protein: CASSQVGDRSDTQYF; CDR3 DNA: TGCGCCAGCAGCCAAGTGGGGGACAGGTCAGATACGCAGTATTTT
V gene: TRBV3-1/TRBV3-2; D gene: .; clone size: .; J gene: TRBJ1-2; CDR3 protein: CASSSSYGYTF; CDR3 DNA: TGTGCCAGCAGCTCCAGTTATGGCTACACCTTC
V gene: TRBV11-1; D gene: TRBD1; clone size: .; J gene: TRBJ2-1; CDR3 protein: CASSLRTGNAEQFF; CDR3 DNA: TGTGCCAGCAGCTTAAGGACAGGGAATGCGGAACAGTTCTTC
V gene: TRBV2; D gene: .; clone size: few; J gene: TRBJ2-7; CDR3 protein: CASGAGYEQYF; CDR3 DNA: TGTGCCAGCGGGGCAGGCTACGAGCAGTACTTC
V gene: TRBV6-5; D gene: TRBD1; clone size: .; J gene: TRBJ1-3; CDR3 protein: CASSLGGGTGNTIYF; CDR3 DNA: TGTGCCAGCAGTCTAGGGGGCGGAACTGGAAACACCATATATTTT
V gene: TRBV27; D gene: TRBD1; clone size: .; J gene: TRBJ1-6; CDR3 protein: CASSRSTGEVSPLHF; CDR3 DNA: TGTGCCAGCAGCCGATCGACAGGGGAGGTTTCACCCCTCCACTTT
V gene: TRBV4-3; D gene: TRBD1; clone size: .; J gene: TRBJ2-6; CDR3 protein: CASSQGDRGSGANVLTF; CDR3 DNA: TGCGCCAGCAGCCAAGGGGACAGGGGCTCTGGGGCCAACGTCCTGACTTTC
V gene: TRBV11-3; D gene: TRBD1; clone size: .; J gene: TRBJ2-5; CDR3 protein: CASSLDRGAGGETQYF; CDR3 DNA: TGTGCCAGCAGCTTAGATCGTGGGGCAGGGGGAGAGACCCAGTACTTC
V gene: TRBV28; D gene: .; clone size: .; J gene: TRBJ1-1; CDR3 protein: CASSPSTVGNTEAFF; CDR3 DNA: TGTGCCAGCAGTCCCTCGACAGTGGGGAACACTGAAGCTTTCTTT
V gene: TRBV5-1; D gene: TRBD2; clone size: .; J gene: TRBJ2-3; CDR3 protein: CASSLALRGGPDTQYF; CDR3 DNA: TGCGCCAGCAGCTTGGCTTTGCGGGGGGGCCCAGATACGCAGTATTTT
V gene: TRBV6-2/TRBV6-3; D gene: .; clone size: few; J gene: TRBJ1-3; CDR3 protein: CASSYSETLSGNTIYF; CDR3 DNA: TGTGCCAGCAGTTACTCCGAGACGCTCTCTGGAAACACCATATATTTT
V gene: TRBV5-4; D gene: .; clone size: .; J gene: TRBJ1-2; CDR3 protein: CASSLSGEGLYGYTF; CDR3 DNA: TGTGCCAGCAGCTTAAGTGGCGAGGGCCTTTATGGCTACACCTTC
V gene: TRBV19; D gene: .; clone size: .; J gene: TRBJ1-5; CDR3 protein: CASSMGPSQPQHF; CDR3 DNA: TGTGCCAGTAGTATGGGCCCCAGTCAGCCCCAGCATTTT
V gene: TRBV6-5; D gene: .; clone size: .; J gene: TRBJ1-5; CDR3 protein: CASSYSITREPPQHF; CDR3 DNA: TGTGCCAGCAGTTACTCGATTACCCGGGAGCCGCCCCAGCATTTT
V gene: TRBV7-9; D gene: .; clone size: .; J gene: TRBJ2-1; CDR3 protein: CASSLGSLPREQFF; CDR3 DNA: TGTGCCAGCAGCTTGGGGAGCCTTCCACGGGAGCAGTTCTTC
V gene: TRBV27; D gene: .; clone size: .; J gene: TRBJ1-1; CDR3 protein: CASSFPGGAEAFF; CDR3 DNA: TGTGCCAGCAGTTTTCCCGGTGGGGCTGAAGCTTTCTTT
V gene: TRBV7-2; D gene: .; clone size: .; J gene: TRBJ1-3; CDR3 protein: CASTHGGGSGNTIYF; CDR3 DNA: TGTGCCAGCACCCATGGTGGTGGAAGTGGAAACACCATATATTTT
V gene: TRBV24-1; D gene: TRBD1; clone size: .; J gene: TRBJ2-1; CDR3 protein: CATSGTGSNEQFF; CDR3 DNA: TGTGCCACCTCAGGGACAGGGTCGAATGAGCAGTTCTTC
V gene: TRBV5-1; D gene: TRBD2; clone size: .; J gene: TRBJ2-7; CDR3 protein: CASSSRLARDEQYF; CDR3 DNA: TGCGCCAGCAGCTCGAGACTAGCTCGCGACGAGCAGTACTTC
V gene: TRBV18; D gene: .; clone size: .; J gene: TRBJ1-1; CDR3 protein: CASSLDRVNTEAFF; CDR3 DNA: TGTGCCAGCTCGCTGGACAGAGTGAACACTGAAGCTTTCTTT
V gene: TRBV5-1; D gene: .; clone size: .; J gene: TRBJ1-6; CDR3 protein: CASSPKTGIAYNSPLHF; CDR3 DNA: TGCGCCAGCAGCCCTAAGACAGGCATCGCCTATAATTCACCCCTCCACTTT
V gene: TRBV7-9; D gene: .; clone size: .; J gene: TRBJ1-4; CDR3 protein: CASSLGTANEKLFF; CDR3 DNA: TGTGCCAGCAGCTTAGGGACAGCGAATGAAAAACTGTTTTTT
V gene: TRBV7-9; D gene: .; clone size: .; J gene: TRBJ1-5; CDR3 protein: CASSLGDQPQHF; CDR3 DNA: TGTGCCAGCAGCTTGGGAGATCAGCCCCAGCATTTT
V gene: TRBV5-6; D gene: .; clone size: .; J gene: TRBJ2-3; CDR3 protein: CASSFNRVQSADTQYF; CDR3 DNA: TGTGCCAGCAGCTTTAACAGGGTTCAATCCGCAGATACGCAGTATTTT
V gene: TRBV2; D gene: TRBD1; clone size: .; J gene: TRBJ1-3; CDR3 protein: CASSEMGQSSGNTIYF; CDR3 DNA: TGTGCCAGCAGTGAAATGGGACAGAGCTCTGGAAACACCATATATTTT
V gene: TRBV7-9; D gene: TRBD1; clone size: .; J gene: TRBJ2-7; CDR3 protein: CASSFLQGSSYEQYF; CDR3 DNA: TGTGCCAGCAGCTTTTTACAGGGGAGCTCCTACGAGCAGTACTTC
V gene: TRBV3-1/TRBV3-2; D gene: .; clone size: .; J gene: TRBJ1-6; CDR3 protein: CASSQEGSNSPLHF; CDR3 DNA: TGTGCCAGCAGCCAAGAGGGCAGCAATTCACCCCTCCACTTT
V gene: TRBV6-6; D gene: TRBD2; clone size: .; J gene: TRBJ2-7; CDR3 protein: CASSPQAGGPSEQYF; CDR3 DNA: TGTGCCAGCAGTCCTCAAGCGGGAGGGCCTTCCGAGCAGTACTTC
V gene: TRBV2; D gene: TRBD1; clone size: .; J gene: TRBJ2-4; CDR3 protein: CASGQGNIQYF; CDR3 DNA: TGTGCCAGCGGACAGGGAAACATTCAGTACTTC
V gene: TRBV4-2; D gene: .; clone size: .; J gene: TRBJ2-1; CDR3 protein: CASSQATDSEQFF; CDR3 DNA: TGTGCCAGCAGCCAAGCCACCGACAGCGAGCAGTTCTTC
V gene: TRBV24-1; D gene: .; clone size: .; J gene: TRBJ1-1; CDR3 protein: CATSDSQSTEAFF; CDR3 DNA: TGTGCCACCAGTGATTCGCAAAGCACTGAAGCTTTCTTT
V gene: TRBV7-7; D gene: .; clone size: .; J gene: TRBJ1-6; CDR3 protein: CASSFKDSPLHF; CDR3 DNA: TGTGCTAGCAGCTTCAAAGATTCACCCCTCCACTTT
V gene: TRBV28; D gene: .; clone size: once; J gene: TRBJ1-4; CDR3 protein: CASSPDRATNEKLFF; CDR3 DNA: TGTGCCAGCAGTCCCGACAGAGCAACTAATGAAAAACTGTTTTTT